This TCR beta chain was observed in a study of identical twins. Study-wide points: The study found weaker excess twin sharing in beta out-of-frame sequences.

CDR3 length: 15 residues. Trimming cost V 2 bases and J 4 bases; bases outside gene matches: 3. Germline CDR1 reads MNHNS; CDR2 reads SASEGT. From the 5' RACE reads, TCRdb called clonotypes with MiXCR, one entry per CDR3 protein. The sample has about 890,000 distinct CDR3 sequences, roughly an eighth seen once; the top ten hold roughly 1.5%. This clonotype was seen a few times. Its target is not known. The same data also went into a second study, on yellow fever vaccine responses in identical twins.

The chain recombines TRBV6-1 with TRBJ2-5, with TRBD2 matching 11 bases. Sequenced: PBMCs. The source is a woman aged 18-35 years in good health. The DNA of the CDR3 is TGTGCCAGCAGTGAATTAGCGGGGGGGCCAGAGACCCAGTACTTC. Amino acids: CASSELAGGPETQYF.